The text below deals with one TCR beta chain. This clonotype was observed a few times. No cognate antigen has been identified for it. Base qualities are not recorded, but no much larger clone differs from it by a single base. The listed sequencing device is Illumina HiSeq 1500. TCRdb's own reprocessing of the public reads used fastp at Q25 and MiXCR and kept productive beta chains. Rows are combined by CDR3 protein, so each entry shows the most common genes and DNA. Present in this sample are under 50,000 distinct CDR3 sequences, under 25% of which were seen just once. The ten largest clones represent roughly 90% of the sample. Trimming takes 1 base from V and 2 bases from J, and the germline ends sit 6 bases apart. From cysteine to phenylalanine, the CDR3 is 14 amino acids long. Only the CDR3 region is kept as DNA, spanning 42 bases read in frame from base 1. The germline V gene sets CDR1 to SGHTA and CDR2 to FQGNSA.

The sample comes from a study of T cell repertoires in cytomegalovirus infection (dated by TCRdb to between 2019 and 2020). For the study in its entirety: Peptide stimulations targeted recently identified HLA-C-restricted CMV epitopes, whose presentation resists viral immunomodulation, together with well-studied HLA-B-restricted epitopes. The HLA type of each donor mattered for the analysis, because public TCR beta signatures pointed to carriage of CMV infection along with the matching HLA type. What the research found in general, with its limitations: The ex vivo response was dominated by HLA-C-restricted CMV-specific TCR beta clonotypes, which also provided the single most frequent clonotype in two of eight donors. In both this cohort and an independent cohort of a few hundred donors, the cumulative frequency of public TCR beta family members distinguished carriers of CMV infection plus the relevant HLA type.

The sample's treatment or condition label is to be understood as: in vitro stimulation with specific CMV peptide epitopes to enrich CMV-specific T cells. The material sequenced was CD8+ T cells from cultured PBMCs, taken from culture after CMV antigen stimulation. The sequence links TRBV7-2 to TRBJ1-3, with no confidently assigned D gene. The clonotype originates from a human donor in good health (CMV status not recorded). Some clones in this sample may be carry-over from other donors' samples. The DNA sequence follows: TGTGCCAGCAGCTTAGTGCAACCTGGAAACACCATATATTTT. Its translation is CASSLVQPGNTIYF.